The present T cell receptor (beta chain) was sequenced within a study of cytomegalovirus exposure and HLA in healthy donors (dated by TCRdb to 2016 to 2017). In the study overall: An earlier analysis of roughly 570 of the donors reported 250 to 300 Gb of sequence data and 117 million unique TCR beta sequences obtained from approximately 180 million T cells. Donor age, sex, ethnicity and CMV serostatus were compiled together with the repertoire data. The study profiled the T cell repertoires of around 700 subjects by immunosequencing and related them to cytomegalovirus serostatus. Of the 300 to 500 genotyped donors, 80% to 90% were placed in the genetic ancestry cluster associated with self-reported Caucasian donors. To study patterns of TCR occurrence, a later analysis re-analyzed previously published TCR beta repertoires from 550 to 800 donors and added high-resolution HLA genotyping. High-throughput TCR immunosequencing, statistical association of individual TCRs with disease status, and machine learning were combined to predict cytomegalovirus infection status. Besides the first cohort of 666 subjects, a separate validation cohort made up of 95 to 150 different subjects was used. HLA typing included class I and class II loci at four-digit resolution. Typing coverage varied by locus: roughly 620-630 donors for A, B, C, DRB1 and DQB1; roughly 520 for DQA1; around 570 for DPA1; roughly 470 for DPB1. Genome-wide SNP genotypes for about 65% of the 666 donors were used in a later genetic analysis, which treated that subset as a discovery cohort. All discovery cohort repertoires had been generated on a single sequencing platform. Because of strong linkage in the cohort, roughly five DR-DQ haplotypes were treated as single units for association and clustering. The study was designed to test whether signatures of past pathogen exposure could be identified by cataloging public T cell receptors. In an earlier analysis of 500 to 650 of the donors, high-throughput TCR beta sequencing was used to judge whether each TCR beta V gene segment behaved as functional or pseudogenic. The later analysis used no new phenotypic data to find candidate immune exposures, relying instead on TCR beta sequences and their occurrence across donors. Approximately 310 gigabases of sequencing data and around 85 million unique TCR sequences made up an early release that covered approximately 700 HLA-typed donors. Among a few hundred genotyped donors of the cohort, an average of around 240,000 unique TCR beta nucleotide sequences were sequenced per donor, roughly a sixth of them non-productive.

The cohort consisted of some 670 healthy bone marrow donors. Cohort members were all nominally healthy when sampled, although unrecorded immune exposures were likely present. The donor was CMV seropositive and was included in the group of approximately 310 seropositive cohort members. Every donor gave a peripheral blood sample, and the peripheral blood mononuclear cells from that sample were used for TCR beta sequencing. Genomic DNA extraction from the blood cell samples was performed with the Qiagen DNeasy Blood Extraction Kit. The method behind the library was the immunoSEQ multiplex PCR assay. A mixture of 60 forward primers for TCR Vbeta segments and 13 reverse primers for TCR Jbeta segments was used in the multiplex PCR. A multiplex PCR assay on genomic DNA amplified the CDR3 region of rearranged TCR beta genes. Amplified TCR beta libraries were sequenced as 87-base-pair reads on the Illumina HiSeq System. From the authors' description of their analysis: In a later analysis, about 80 million unique TCR beta chains were counted across the roughly 670 repertoires, and about 9.9 million of these chains were shared by at least two donors. To remove PCR and sequencing errors, raw reads were error-corrected and collapsed into unique sequences using a nearest-neighbor algorithm that merged closely related sequences. To assign V, D and J gene segments, CDR3 sequences were aligned to IMGT reference sequences. For a sequence to be retained, a match of at least six nucleotides was required to both a V gene segment and a J gene segment. A rearrangement was called productive if the CDR3 had no stop codons and remained in frame with V and J, and every other rearrangement was called non-productive. Following IMGT convention, CDR3 was defined as the stretch from the second conserved V-encoded cysteine up to the conserved J-encoded phenylalanine. The earlier analysis of some 580 of the donors excluded any sequence lacking an unambiguous match to a single V gene segment. An earlier analysis of 587 of the donors classified V segments as functional when productive rearrangements were above 56.7% and as segregating when the standard deviation between donors was above 5%. A statistical classification framework was built to diagnose cytomegalovirus status from the catalog of TCR beta chain sequences. In a later analysis, TCR nucleotide sequences were compared against IMGT/GENE-DB human TR gene sequences so that V and J genes could be assigned. Using the TCRdist pipeline, a later analysis assigned CDR3 sequences along with most-parsimonious VDJ recombination scenarios. In a later analysis, every TCR beta chain was defined by the combination of its CDR3 amino acid sequence and its V-gene family, and reads without a unique V-gene family were dropped. A later analysis removed roughly 590 highly shared, low-generation-probability nucleotide sequences to deal with suspected cross-contamination and a sequencing artifact. In a later analysis, a clonal expansion index was calculated for each public chain from normalized within-repertoire ranks of inferred template counts. In a later analysis, generation probabilities were computed using a VDJ recombination model fitted to out-of-frame rearrangements, and the results were checked against IGoR. Hypergeometric tests were used in a later analysis to score TCR-TCR, TCR-HLA and TCR-CMV co-occurrence, with a repertoire-size bias correction applied to the TCR pairs. To estimate false discovery rates, a later analysis permuted the HLA or CMV assignments 20 times. In a later analysis, co-occurring TCRs were grouped using DBSCAN, with TCRdist sequence similarity added in when clustering inside HLA-allele-positive subsets. For co-occurrence clustering, repertoires with fewer than 30,000 or more than 120,000 public chains were excluded, along with four to six repertoires with anomalous nucleotide sharing. TCRdb carries this immuneACCESS record with in-frame sequences only. Its versions omit some clonotypes, under half of them owing to an unresolved V gene in the studies checked, with the rest unexplained. Clonal size and the V and J genes are those of that table, whereas D and trimming came from the DNA. In this sample the table shows approximately 82,000 clones, 60% to 80% of which occur a single time. Around 6.4% of the sample is taken by the ten largest.

Via the germline V gene, CDR1 is MNHEY and CDR2 SVGAGI. The CDR3 runs 13 residues from the cysteine to the phenylalanine. The only DNA kept is the CDR3, 39 bases in frame from the first base. The germline ends are 9 bases apart after V is trimmed by 0 bases and J by 6 bases. Turning to this clone: No cognate antigen has been identified for it. No base-level quality is on record; no much larger clone is a single base apart.

Overall study results and their limits: The cohort was sequenced for TCR beta chains only, and without alpha or paired-chain data the features that could be detected were limited. Across donors, most TCR sequences were observed very rarely, whereas some public TCRs were present in many individuals. An association between a missense DCLRE1C variant and V-gene and J-gene trimming of TCR beta chains was found in a later genetic analysis and replicated in an independent cohort. Because counts were too low, around 17 rarely observed V segments, including chromosome 9 orphons, were left out of the earlier analysis of a few hundred of the donors. A further reported finding was that TCR beta sequences accurately predicted the HLA-A and HLA-B alleles for most subjects in the first cohort. Because HLA typing was missing for some donors at each locus, association tests included only the typed subset. Linkage disequilibrium might explain the correlated functional status among segregating V segments, but an unknown experimental factor could not be excluded. The classifier was reported to diagnose cytomegalovirus status with high specificity and sensitivity in both the original cohort and the validation cohort. Because the 87-base-pair reads could not distinguish some IMGT-functional V segments, including TRBV6-2 and TRBV6-3, those segments were excluded. A later analysis found that TCR association rates varied across HLA loci, with DRB1 alleles showing the most associated TCRs and HLA-C alleles the fewest. In a later analysis, HLA-associated TCR beta chains showed more clonal expansion and lower generation probabilities than non-associated chains that were equally common. Specific HLA alleles were associated with 15,000 to 20,000 TCR beta sequences at a false discovery rate of 0.05 in a later analysis. Sequencing depth was assumed to be roughly uniform across donors in the presence/absence analyses, though that assumption may not hold. The only immune exposure information available for the cohort was CMV serostatus. Several of the top co-occurrence clusters appeared to be linked to parvovirus B19, influenza, CMV and Epstein-Barr virus, according to a later analysis. In the study, 150 to 200 TCR beta chains were listed as associated with cytomegalovirus. According to a later genetic analysis, donors in an Asian-associated ancestry cluster had fewer N-insertions in productive TCRs than the roughly 700-donor mean. Broadly in line with IMGT annotations, most TCR beta V segments showed up in productive rearrangements about 87% or about 30% of the time in an earlier analysis of approximately 600 of the donors. A cluster of highly shared sequence variants was judged likely to represent a technical artifact of the sequencing pipeline. The authors suggested that the approach could potentially be extended to other disease states and immunological phenotypes. In a later analysis, most CMV-associated TCR beta chains were found to appear HLA-restricted, with HLA associations seemingly driven largely by CMV exposure. A few of the identified cytomegalovirus-associated TCR beta chains were confirmed in vitro to be specific for cytomegalovirus antigens. Assigning TCR associations to individual alleles was difficult when HLA alleles, especially DR and DQ, strongly co-occurred.

This TCR derives from a woman aged 45-65 years in good health and CMV-seropositive. Sample: PBMCs. Recombination connected TRBV6-5 to TRBJ2-7, with no reliable assignment of the D segment. DNA sequence: TGTGCCAGCAGTTACTCGACATCCGCCGAGCAGTACTTC. This translates into CASSYSTSAEQYF.